This T cell receptor beta chain originates from a study of T cell responses to AZD1222 COVID-19 vaccine. At the level of the study: Pooling was applied to second doses at about 4 or about 12 weeks. The study's findings and limits: The donors showed a predominance of white British ancestry and of females, with possible underestimation of clonal diversity.

TCRdb keeps only in-frame clones here, not all; method: immunoSEQ multiplex PCR. The table records roughly 150,000 clones, approximately 83% of them present only once. About this clone itself: Its antigen is unknown.

The ends lost 4 bases at V and 4 bases at J; junction bases unmatched: 5. This CDR3 has 15 amino acids. Germline values: CDR1 SNHLY, CDR2 FYNNEI. The source of this sequence is an adult in good health. The sample in question was peripheral blood, obtained on day 0 of AZD1222 vaccination. The chain links TRBV2 to TRBJ2-1; 9 nucleotides match TRBD1. This CDR3 reads CASSGDRGGYNEQFF. The CDR3 DNA sequence: TGTGCCAGCAGTGGCGACAGGGGGGGTTACAATGAGCAGTTCTTC.